This T cell receptor (beta chain) was identified during a study of T cell repertoires in cytomegalovirus infection. Overall study: HLA-B-restricted CMV epitopes that are well studied were used alongside recently identified HLA-C-restricted ones. Public TCR beta signatures provided an indication of both CMV infection and a matching HLA type.

One entry per CDR3 protein results from TCRdb running MiXCR on the reads. The sample holds 750,000 to 950,000 distinct CDR3 sequences; almost 30% are singletons and the top ten take about 12%. V lost 7 bases and J lost 0, with 13 bases in between. The CDR3 sequence is 15 residues long. CDR1 and CDR2 from the germline V gene are SEHNR and FQNEAQ (reference sequence). In its sample, this clonotype was seen a few times. Its antigen remains unidentified. The TCR sequence derives from a human donor in good health (CMV status not recorded). Some clones in this sample may be carry-over from other donors' samples. The sample was cultured CD8+ T cells from PBMCs, taken from culture after CMV antigen stimulation. The chain combines TRBV7-9 with TRBJ2-1; weak D call: TRBD2 (5 bases). DNA of the CDR3: TGTGCCAGCACTCCAAGAGGGAGCTCCTACAATGAGCAGTTCTTC. Translated, it gives CASTPRGSSYNEQFF.